A selection of T cell receptor beta chains follows, all from one sample in a study of OX40 agonist ivuxolimab in advanced cancers. Sequencing used immunoSEQ multiplex PCR; TCRdb keeps in-frame clones, though not all of them. The data contain approximately 50,000 clones, roughly 86% of them seen just once; the ten biggest clones take up 0.85% to 1.2%. The sample in question was CD4+ or CD8+ T cells sorted from blood, obtained in a trial of the OX40 agonist ivuxolimab. These receptor sequences come from an adult with an advanced solid tumor such as melanoma, head and neck, liver or kidney cancer. CDR3s include the opening cysteine and the closing phenylalanine or tryptophan. D genes are given only for firm matches. Some rows mark clone size as missing; the rest say once, few, many or name a class of expanded clone.

clone size: NA; V gene: TRBV18; J gene: TRBJ2-7; D gene: NA; CDR3 DNA: TGTGCCAGCTCACCAAGCCGAACGGGGGGCGGCTACGAGCAGTACTTC; CDR3 protein: CASSPSRTGGGYEQYF
clone size: NA; V gene: TRBV19; J gene: TRBJ1-4; D gene: NA; CDR3 DNA: TGTGCCAGTAGTCCGGGGACCACTGGGGCTAATGAAAAACTGTTTTTT; CDR3 protein: CASSPGTTGANEKLFF
clone size: NA; V gene: TRBV7-6; J gene: TRBJ1-4; D gene: NA; CDR3 DNA: TGTGCCACATCCCGGGATTTAAATGAAAAACTGTTTTTT; CDR3 protein: CATSRDLNEKLFF
clone size: NA; V gene: TRBV5-4; J gene: TRBJ1-2; D gene: TRBD1; CDR3 DNA: TGTGCCAGCAGCGGCATGGACAGGGGGTTTGGTGGCTACACCTTC; CDR3 protein: CASSGMDRGFGGYTF
clone size: NA; V gene: TRBV18; J gene: TRBJ2-7; D gene: TRBD2; CDR3 DNA: TGTGCCAGCTCACCCATCGCGGGAGGGTACGAGCAGTACTTC; CDR3 protein: CASSPIAGGYEQYF
clone size: NA; V gene: TRBV10-3; J gene: TRBJ1-2; D gene: TRBD1; CDR3 DNA: TGTGCCAGCAGTTCCCAGGGGGCGCAATTTATAGGCTACACCTTC; CDR3 protein: CASSSQGAQFIGYTF
clone size: NA; V gene: TRBV7-8; J gene: TRBJ2-2; D gene: NA; CDR3 DNA: TGTGCCAGCAGCTTAGCGGGGACTTCGAACACCGGGGAGCTGTTTTTT; CDR3 protein: CASSLAGTSNTGELFF
clone size: NA; V gene: TRBV7-6; J gene: TRBJ2-2; D gene: NA; CDR3 DNA: TGTGCCAGCAGCTTAGCTCTTCGGGGAAGGGTTAACACCGGGGAGCTGTTTTTT; CDR3 protein: CASSLALRGRVNTGELFF
clone size: NA; V gene: TRBV7-8; J gene: TRBJ2-1; D gene: NA; CDR3 DNA: TGTGCCAGCAGCTTAGGTGCAGGAGCCGGCTCCTACAATGAGCAGTTCTTC; CDR3 protein: CASSLGAGAGSYNEQFF
clone size: NA; V gene: TRBV6-1; J gene: TRBJ2-2; D gene: TRBD2; CDR3 DNA: TGTGCCAGCAGTATTGGACTAGGACACACCGGGGAGCTGTTTTTT; CDR3 protein: CASSIGLGHTGELFF
clone size: NA; V gene: TRBV28; J gene: TRBJ2-7; D gene: NA; CDR3 DNA: TGTGCCAGCAGTTTTTTCTACGAGCAGTACTTC; CDR3 protein: CASSFFYEQYF
clone size: few; V gene: TRBV5-1; J gene: TRBJ2-1; D gene: NA; CDR3 DNA: TGCGCCAGCATGGCCGAAAGCTCCTACAATGAGCAGTTCTTC; CDR3 protein: CASMAESSYNEQFF
clone size: NA; V gene: TRBV6-1; J gene: TRBJ2-1; D gene: NA; CDR3 DNA: TGTGCCAGCAGGGCCAGTGCGGTTAATGAGCAGTTCTTC; CDR3 protein: CASRASAVNEQFF
clone size: NA; V gene: TRBV6-1; J gene: TRBJ1-5; D gene: NA; CDR3 DNA: TGTGCCAGCAGTCTAACTAGGGCCCCTAATCAGCCCCAGCATTTT; CDR3 protein: CASSLTRAPNQPQHF
clone size: NA; V gene: TRBV14; J gene: TRBJ2-7; D gene: TRBD2; CDR3 DNA: TGTGCCAGCAGCCCGCCATTACTAGCGGGAGTATCCGAGCAGTACTTC; CDR3 protein: CASSPPLLAGVSEQYF
clone size: NA; V gene: TRBV5-1; J gene: TRBJ2-3; D gene: TRBD2; CDR3 DNA: TGCGCCAGCAGCATAGCGGGAGTCCCAGATACGCAGTATTTT; CDR3 protein: CASSIAGVPDTQYF
clone size: NA; V gene: TRBV5-1; J gene: TRBJ1-1; D gene: NA; CDR3 DNA: TGCGCCAGCTCTGACAGAACTGAAGCTTTCTTT; CDR3 protein: CASSDRTEAFF
clone size: NA; V gene: TRBV7-3; J gene: TRBJ2-1; D gene: TRBD2; CDR3 DNA: TGTGCCAGCAGCTTAACGTGGGTAGCGGGAGGCGTGGATGAGCAGTTCTTC; CDR3 protein: CASSLTWVAGGVDEQFF
clone size: NA; V gene: TRBV19; J gene: TRBJ2-7; D gene: TRBD1; CDR3 DNA: TGTGCCAGTAGTATGTCAGGGACAGAATCGAGCTCCTACGAGCAGTACTTC; CDR3 protein: CASSMSGTESSSYEQYF
clone size: NA; V gene: TRBV2; J gene: TRBJ1-1; D gene: NA; CDR3 DNA: TGTGCCAGCAGCGGACAGTTCATGAACACTGAAGCTTTCTTT; CDR3 protein: CASSGQFMNTEAFF
clone size: NA; V gene: TRBV9; J gene: TRBJ2-7; D gene: TRBD1; CDR3 DNA: TGTGCCAGCAGCTACAGGGGCGGATACGAGCAGTACTTC; CDR3 protein: CASSYRGGYEQYF
clone size: NA; V gene: TRBV13; J gene: TRBJ2-7; D gene: NA; CDR3 DNA: TGTGCCAGCAGCCTCAGGGACGGAGCCTACGAGCAGTACTTC; CDR3 protein: CASSLRDGAYEQYF
clone size: NA; V gene: TRBV10-3; J gene: TRBJ1-1; D gene: NA; CDR3 DNA: TGTGCCATCAGTGAGGGGTTAGACACTGAAGCTTTCTTT; CDR3 protein: CAISEGLDTEAFF
clone size: few; V gene: TRBV5-5; J gene: TRBJ2-5; D gene: NA; CDR3 DNA: TGTGCCAGCAGCTTGGATGGAATTGAGACCCAGTACTTC; CDR3 protein: CASSLDGIETQYF
clone size: NA; V gene: TRBV9; J gene: TRBJ2-5; D gene: NA; CDR3 DNA: TGTGCCAGCAGCACCCACGGCCAGGGAGGCGAGACCCAGTACTTC; CDR3 protein: CASSTHGQGGETQYF
clone size: NA; V gene: TRBV7-2; J gene: TRBJ2-2; D gene: TRBD2; CDR3 DNA: TGTGCCAGCAGAAGGACTAGCGGGAGTCTGAACACCGGGGAGCTGTTTTTT; CDR3 protein: CASRRTSGSLNTGELFF
clone size: NA; V gene: TRBV7-9; J gene: TRBJ2-1; D gene: NA; CDR3 DNA: TGTGCCAGCAGCTTAGGGGCAGGAGCCTACAATGAGCAGTTCTTC; CDR3 protein: CASSLGAGAYNEQFF
clone size: NA; V gene: TRBV5-3; J gene: TRBJ2-7; D gene: NA; CDR3 DNA: TGTGCCAGCAAAGCCGTATATTACGAGCAGTACTTC; CDR3 protein: CASKAVYYEQYF
clone size: NA; V gene: TRBV18; J gene: TRBJ2-5; D gene: NA; CDR3 DNA: TGTGCCAGCTCACCATTAGACAGTTCTAGGGAGACCCAGTACTTC; CDR3 protein: CASSPLDSSRETQYF
clone size: NA; V gene: TRBV18; J gene: TRBJ2-1; D gene: TRBD2; CDR3 DNA: TGTGCCAGCTCACCCACTAGCGTGTGGAATGAGCAGTTCTTC; CDR3 protein: CASSPTSVWNEQFF
clone size: NA; V gene: TRBV28; J gene: TRBJ2-1; D gene: TRBD2; CDR3 DNA: TGTGCCAGCAGTCCTCGAGGAGCGGGAGTAGGCAATGAGCAGTTCTTC; CDR3 protein: CASSPRGAGVGNEQFF
clone size: NA; V gene: TRBV7-9; J gene: TRBJ2-3; D gene: NA; CDR3 DNA: TGTGCCAGCAGCCCCCCCAGCTCGGGCACAGATACGCAGTATTTT; CDR3 protein: CASSPPSSGTDTQYF
clone size: NA; V gene: TRBV18; J gene: TRBJ1-2; D gene: TRBD1; CDR3 DNA: TGTGCCAGCTCACCTCGGACAGGGGGCTCTGGCTACACCTTC; CDR3 protein: CASSPRTGGSGYTF
clone size: NA; V gene: TRBV4-3; J gene: TRBJ2-2; D gene: NA; CDR3 DNA: TGCGCCAGCAGCCAGCTGACGGGGAGATCGGCCGGGGAGCTGTTTTTT; CDR3 protein: CASSQLTGRSAGELFF
clone size: once; V gene: TRBV28; J gene: TRBJ2-3; D gene: TRBD2; CDR3 DNA: TGTGCCAGCAGACCCCCTAGCGGGAGAACGCAGTATTTT; CDR3 protein: CASRPPSGRTQYF
clone size: NA; V gene: TRBV11-2; J gene: TRBJ2-5; D gene: NA; CDR3 DNA: TGTGCCAGCAGCTTGAGCGGAGTGGTAGAGACCCAGTACTTC; CDR3 protein: CASSLSGVVETQYF
clone size: NA; V gene: TRBV7-9; J gene: TRBJ2-6; D gene: NA; CDR3 DNA: TGTTGCCTGGGGCAGCTCTCTGGGGCCAACGTCCTGACTTTC; CDR3 protein: CCLGQLSGANVLTF
clone size: NA; V gene: TRBV28; J gene: TRBJ2-7; D gene: NA; CDR3 DNA: TGTGCCAGCAATCGCCTAGGGGGGATTCGCGAGCAGTACTTC; CDR3 protein: CASNRLGGIREQYF
clone size: NA; V gene: TRBV28; J gene: TRBJ2-1; D gene: TRBD2; CDR3 DNA: TGTGCCAGCAGCGTAGCGGGAAAGGAGTACAATGAGCAGTTCTTC; CDR3 protein: CASSVAGKEYNEQFF
clone size: NA; V gene: TRBV7-2; J gene: TRBJ2-3; D gene: NA; CDR3 DNA: TGTGCCAGCAGCTTAGAGCGTCTGGAGCCAACAGATACGCAGTATTTT; CDR3 protein: CASSLERLEPTDTQYF
clone size: NA; V gene: TRBV15; J gene: TRBJ1-1; D gene: TRBD1; CDR3 DNA: TGTGCCACCAAAGGGGAAGGGGGCCGTGAAGCTTTCTTT; CDR3 protein: CATKGEGGREAFF
clone size: NA; V gene: TRBV16; J gene: TRBJ2-2; D gene: NA; CDR3 DNA: TGTGCCAGCAGCCACTTGCGGGATACGAACACCGGGGAGCTGTTTTTT; CDR3 protein: CASSHLRDTNTGELFF
clone size: NA; V gene: TRBV20-1; J gene: TRBJ2-3; D gene: NA; CDR3 DNA: TGCAGTGCCCTCGACACAGATACGCAGTATTTT; CDR3 protein: CSALDTDTQYF
clone size: NA; V gene: TRBV7-2; J gene: TRBJ1-5; D gene: TRBD1; CDR3 DNA: TGTGCCAGCAGCTGGACAGGGAGAAACAATCAGCCCCAGCATTTT; CDR3 protein: CASSWTGRNNQPQHF
clone size: NA; V gene: TRBV11-3; J gene: TRBJ2-1; D gene: NA; CDR3 DNA: TGTGCCAGCAGCACCGGACGCGGGTCGAATGAGCAGTTCTTC; CDR3 protein: CASSTGRGSNEQFF
clone size: once; V gene: TRBV6-6; J gene: TRBJ1-3; D gene: NA; CDR3 DNA: TGTGCCAGCAGAGAAGGGTCCGGAAACACCATATATTTT; CDR3 protein: CASREGSGNTIYF
clone size: NA; V gene: TRBV19; J gene: TRBJ1-3; D gene: NA; CDR3 DNA: TGTGCCAGTGGCTACGGAGGCACCATATATTTT; CDR3 protein: CASGYGGTIYF
clone size: NA; V gene: TRBV30; J gene: TRBJ1-4; D gene: NA; CDR3 DNA: TGTGCCTGGAGTGGAATCTCGGAACCAAATGAAAAACTGTTTTTT; CDR3 protein: CAWSGISEPNEKLFF
clone size: few; V gene: TRBV28; J gene: TRBJ1-3; D gene: NA; CDR3 DNA: TGTGCCAGCAGTTGGAGTAGTCTAGGAAACACCATATATTTT; CDR3 protein: CASSWSSLGNTIYF
clone size: NA; V gene: TRBV20-1; J gene: TRBJ1-1; D gene: NA; CDR3 DNA: TGCACTCTGGGGAGCATGCTGGAGTTCTTT; CDR3 protein: CTLGSMLEFF
clone size: NA; V gene: TRBV19; J gene: TRBJ2-7; D gene: TRBD1; CDR3 DNA: TGTGCCAGTAGTATAGCCGGGACAGCTACCTACGAGCAGTACTTC; CDR3 protein: CASSIAGTATYEQYF
clone size: NA; V gene: TRBV4-3; J gene: TRBJ1-2; D gene: NA; CDR3 DNA: TGCGCCAGCAGTGAAACTGCCATTCGGAGCGTCGACTATGGCTACACCTTC; CDR3 protein: CASSETAIRSVDYGYTF
clone size: NA; V gene: TRBV13; J gene: TRBJ2-5; D gene: NA; CDR3 DNA: TGTGCCAGCAGCTTAGACCGCAGGGTGGAGACCCAGTACTTC; CDR3 protein: CASSLDRRVETQYF
clone size: NA; V gene: TRBV30; J gene: TRBJ1-5; D gene: TRBD1; CDR3 DNA: TGTGCCTGGAGTGTAACCGGGGACAGCCCCAATCAGCCCCAGCATTTT; CDR3 protein: CAWSVTGDSPNQPQHF
clone size: once; V gene: TRBV5-3; J gene: TRBJ2-7; D gene: TRBD1; CDR3 DNA: TGTGCCAGACAGGGGGCCGTCGAGCAGTACTTC; CDR3 protein: CARQGAVEQYF
clone size: once; V gene: TRBV6-5; J gene: TRBJ1-5; D gene: TRBD1; CDR3 DNA: TGTGCCAGCACCTCGACAGGGAGAGGGAGCCCCCAGCATTTT; CDR3 protein: CASTSTGRGSPQHF
clone size: NA; V gene: TRBV5-1; J gene: TRBJ2-7; D gene: NA; CDR3 DNA: TGCGCCAGCAGCTTGGCCCCGTTCTCGGACGAGCAGTACTTC; CDR3 protein: CASSLAPFSDEQYF
clone size: NA; V gene: TRBV7-2; J gene: TRBJ2-5; D gene: NA; CDR3 DNA: TGTGCCAGCAGCTCGCCGGTCCGGGGAGAGACCCAGTACTTC; CDR3 protein: CASSSPVRGETQYF
clone size: NA; V gene: TRBV5-1; J gene: TRBJ2-7; D gene: TRBD2; CDR3 DNA: TGCGCCAGCAGCCTCCAAGGTGGCGCGGGAGTCTACGAGCAGTACTTC; CDR3 protein: CASSLQGGAGVYEQYF